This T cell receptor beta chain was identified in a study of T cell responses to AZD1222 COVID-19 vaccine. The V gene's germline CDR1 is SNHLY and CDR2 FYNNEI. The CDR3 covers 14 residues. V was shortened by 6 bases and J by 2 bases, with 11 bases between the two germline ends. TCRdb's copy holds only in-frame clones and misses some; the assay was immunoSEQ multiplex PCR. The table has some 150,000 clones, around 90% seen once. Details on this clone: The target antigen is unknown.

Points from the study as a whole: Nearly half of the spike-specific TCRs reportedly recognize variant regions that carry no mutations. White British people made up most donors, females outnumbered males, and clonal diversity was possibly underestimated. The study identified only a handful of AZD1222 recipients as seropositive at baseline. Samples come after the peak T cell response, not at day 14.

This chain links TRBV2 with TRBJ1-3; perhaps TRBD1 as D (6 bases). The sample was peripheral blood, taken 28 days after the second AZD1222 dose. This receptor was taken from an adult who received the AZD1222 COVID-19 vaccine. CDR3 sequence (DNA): TGTGCCAGCAGGGCAGCAGGGGCTGGAAACACCATATATTTT. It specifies CASRAAGAGNTIYF.